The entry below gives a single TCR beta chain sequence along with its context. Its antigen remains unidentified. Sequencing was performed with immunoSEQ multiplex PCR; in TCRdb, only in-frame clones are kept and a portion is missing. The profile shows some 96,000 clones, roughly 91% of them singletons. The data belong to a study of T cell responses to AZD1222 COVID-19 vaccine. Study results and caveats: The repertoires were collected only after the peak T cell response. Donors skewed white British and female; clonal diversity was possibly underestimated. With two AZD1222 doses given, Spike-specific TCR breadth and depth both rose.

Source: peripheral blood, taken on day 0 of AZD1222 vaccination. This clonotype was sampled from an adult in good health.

CDR3 nucleotides: TGTGCCACCAGCAGAGAGGTTTTTCAGGGGGTCTACGAGCAGTACTTC. This translates into CATSREVFQGVYEQYF. The chain has TRBV15 and TRBJ2-7, with TRBD1 matching over 7 bases. Germline CDR1 LNHNV, CDR2 YYDKDF (reference sequence). This CDR3 is built from 16 residues. The V gene end was trimmed by 0 bases and the J gene end by 3 bases; junction bases not matched to a gene: 8.